A single sample is the source of the 22 T cell receptor beta chains below, sequenced in a study of HIV-infected patients and healthy controls. Whole blood was used without fractionation, so all unsorted peripheral T cells were included. cDNA was made from approximately 500 ng RNA using alpha and beta constant primers. Each of the alpha and beta chains got its own library through chain-specific third strand synthesis with indices. TCRdb itself ran the 5' RACE reads through MiXCR, one entry per CDR3 protein. This sample carries approximately 13,000 distinct CDR3 sequences, under 6.5% of them seen once, and the ten largest clones take roughly 3.8%. Input material: blood. The receptors derive from an adult in good health.

Ten or more counts support this clonotype. The chain carries TRBV5-1 and TRBJ2-5; D might be TRBD1 or TRBD2, each matching 5 bases. Trimming stripped 6 bases from V and 7 bases from J, with 16 bases between. CDR1 SGHRS and CDR2 YFSETQ come from the germline V gene. The CDR3 extends over 13 amino acids. Here the CDR3 reads CASTEGTTVTQYF. The CDR3 nucleotides are TGCGCCAGCACCGAAGGGACCACAGTGACCCAGTACTTC.

The chain employs TRBV18 and TRBJ1-1, with 7 bases lining up with TRBD1. Germline CDR1 reads KGHSH; CDR2 reads LQKENI. The CDR3 is 16 residues long. Trimming removed 2 bases from V and 4 bases from J; junction bases left unmatched: 10. In DNA, the CDR3 is TGTGCCAGCTCACCAAACACAGGGGCAAGAGGCACTGAAGCTTTCTTT. The encoded protein is CASSPNTGARGTEAFF.

This clonotype was counted ten times or more. CDR3 nucleotides: TGTGCCAGCACTAGCGGGGGAGGTCGGGGGGAGCTGTTTTTT. It specifies CASTSGGGRGELFF. The J gene is TRBJ2-2, the V gene TRBV28; 10 bases match TRBD2. CDR1 and CDR2 from the germline V gene are MDHEN and SYDVKM. V shed 7 bases, J shed 8 bases, and the junction held 7 bases outside the gene matches. This CDR3 has 14 residues.

V gene TRBV6-5 combines with J gene TRBJ1-1; D is unclear. Germline CDR1 MNHEY, CDR2 SVGAGI. The V gene lost 0 bases and the J gene lost 0 bases, with 8 bases spanning the gap. The CDR3 runs to 15 residues. The CDR3 region is CASSYSNRMNTEAFF. CDR3 sequence (DNA): TGTGCCAGCAGTTACTCGAACAGAATGAACACTGAAGCTTTCTTT.

Ten or more counts support this clonotype. The CDR3, as DNA: TGTGCCAGCAGTACGCGGACAGGGGGGACCGGGGAGCTGTTTTTT. Protein: CASSTRTGGTGELFF. V gene TRBV6-5 combines with J gene TRBJ2-2; 10 bases map to TRBD1. Per the germline V gene, CDR1 is MNHEY and CDR2 is SVGAGI. This CDR3 has 15 residues. With V trimmed by 5 bases and J by 5 bases, 5 bases remained unmatched.

By share of the sample, this clonotype is medium-sized. The gene calls are TRBV11-2 and TRBJ2-7; TRBD2 agrees at 10 bases. CDR3 length: 15 amino acids. Germline V gene lookup returns CDR1 SGHAT and CDR2 FQNNGV. V was clipped by 1 base and J by 3 bases; unmatched bases: 3. The CDR3 reads CASSLAASGGYEQYF. DNA for the CDR3: TGTGCCAGCAGCTTAGCGGCTAGCGGGGGCTACGAGCAGTACTTC.

The sample holds a few counts of this clonotype. The chain employs TRBV19 and TRBJ2-4, with 9 bases lining up with TRBD1. With 0 bases clipped from V and 1 base from J, the junction kept 4 bases outside the gene matches. Germline CDR1 is LNHDA and CDR2 is SQIVND (reference sequence). This CDR3 is 17 amino acids long. Here the CDR3 reads CASSIDNRGPAKNIQYF. In DNA, the CDR3 is TGTGCCAGTAGTATAGATAACAGGGGGCCTGCCAAAAACATTCAGTACTTC.

The table lists this clonotype with many counts. The chain recombines TRBV5-6 with TRBJ2-7; 9 bases are a match to TRBD1. The CDR3 is made up of 15 amino acids. V lost 1 base to trimming and J lost 1 base; unmatched junction nucleotides: 3. Germline lookup yields CDR1 SGHDT and CDR2 YYEEEE. CDR3 DNA sequence: TGTGCCAGCAGCTTGTACGGACAGGGGTCCTACGAGCAGTACTTC. It encodes CASSLYGQGSYEQYF.

This clonotype came up many times. The chain employs TRBV7-9 and TRBJ2-3; D not certain. Trimming stripped 2 bases from V and 0 bases from J, with 12 bases between. Germline V gives CDR1 SEHNR, CDR2 FQNEAQ (reference sequence). The CDR3 extends over 16 amino acids. The CDR3 loop reads CASSLLGQSSTDTQYF. The CDR3 DNA reads TGTGCCAGCAGCTTATTAGGGCAATCTAGCACAGATACGCAGTATTTT. Based on the CDR3 plus reference TRBV7-9 and TRBJ2-3, the full variable domain is DTGVSQNPRHKITKRGQNVTFRCDPISEHNRLYWYRQTLGQGPEFLTYFQNEAQLEKSRLLSDRFSAERPKGSFSTLEIQRTEQGDSAMYLCASSLLGQSSTDTQYFGPGTRLTVL.

This clonotype rates as medium-sized. The gene calls are TRBV6-4 and TRBJ1-6; D is undetermined. The CDR3 has 13 residues. Germline V lookup: CDR1 MRHNA, CDR2 SNTAGT. Trimming removed 0 bases from V and 7 bases from J, with 4 bases in between. CDR3 amino acids: CASSDSDNSPLHF. CDR3 DNA: TGTGCCAGCAGTGACTCAGACAATTCACCCCTCCACTTT.

This clonotype has at least ten counts. This sequence joins TRBV27 and TRBJ1-5; D is ambiguous. Per germline, CDR1 MNHEY and CDR2 SMNVEV (reference sequence). V lost 3 bases, J lost 5 bases, and 11 bases lay in between. CDR3 length equals 14 residues. CDR3 region: CASSFRQYYQPQHF. The CDR3 coding sequence is TGTGCCAGCAGTTTTCGGCAGTATTATCAGCCCCAGCATTTT.

Relative to its sample, this clonotype is medium-sized. The V gene is TRBV5-1, the J gene TRBJ2-7, with TRBD1 identical over 7 bases. Germline lookup yields CDR1 SGHRS and CDR2 YFSETQ. This CDR3 has 15 amino acids. V shed 4 bases, J shed 0 bases, and the junction held 7 bases outside the gene matches. The CDR3 DNA sequence: TGCGCCAGCAGCAAAACCGGGACAGTCTCCTACGAGCAGTACTTC. It yields the protein CASSKTGTVSYEQYF.

This sequence joins TRBV19 and TRBJ1-5; D might be TRBD1 (6 bases). There are 15 residues in the CDR3. Germline V lookup: CDR1 LNHDA, CDR2 SQIVND (reference sequence). The V end lost 8 bases, the J end lost 4 bases, and 18 bases lay between the germline ends. CDR3 bases: TGTGCCAGTGCCCAGTTTCACAGGGAAAATCAGCCCCAGCATTTT. The encoded protein is CASAQFHRENQPQHF.

This clonotype is termed medium-sized (0.01 to 0.1%). This rearrangement joins TRBV11-2 to TRBJ1-1, with D perhaps matching TRBD1 (5 bases). The CDR3 spans 14 residues. Per the germline V gene, CDR1 is SGHAT and CDR2 is FQNNGV. Trimming took off 0 bases at V and 6 bases at J, with 11 bases between the two ends. CDR3 protein: CASSLDRGKAEAFF. The CDR3 region has the DNA TGTGCCAGCAGCTTAGACCGGGGGAAAGCTGAAGCTTTCTTT.

This clonotype was seen many times. The V gene is TRBV6-6, the J gene TRBJ1-5; D is perhaps TRBD1 (5 bases). The CDR3 spans 12 residues. The V gene lost 6 bases and the J gene lost 4 bases, with 7 bases spanning the gap. In germline, CDR1 is MNHNY, CDR2 SVGAGI (reference sequence). The chain's CDR3 is CASSAGNQPQHF. The CDR3 nucleotides read TGTGCCAGCAGCGCAGGGAATCAGCCCCAGCATTTT.

This clonotype was observed many times. The V call is TRBV30, the J call TRBJ2-7, with D perhaps TRBD2 (6 bases). Germline CDR1 reads GTSNPN; CDR2 reads SVGIG (reference sequence). CDR3 size: 15 residues. V was pared by 0 bases and J by 2 bases, with 14 bases between. CDR3 loop: CAWSVEAGTTYEQYF. CDR3 nucleotides: TGTGCCTGGAGTGTAGAGGCGGGGACCACCTACGAGCAGTACTTC.

Many counts were recorded for this clonotype. The CDR3 sequence: CASSQEESSNQPQHF. DNA for the CDR3: TGCGCCAGCAGCCAAGAGGAGAGCAGCAATCAGCCCCAGCATTTT. This chain uses TRBV4-1 with TRBJ1-5; D gene uncertain. There are 15 residues in the CDR3. V was pared by 0 bases and J by 1 base, with 7 bases between. Germline lookup yields CDR1 MGHRA and CDR2 YSYEKL.

Many counts were recorded for this clonotype. This chain connects TRBV27 to TRBJ1-3; 8 bases agree with TRBD1. Germline values: CDR1 MNHEY, CDR2 SMNVEV (reference sequence). This CDR3 has 14 amino acids. V shed 5 bases and J 0 bases; nucleotides not matched to a gene: 0. CDR3 in DNA: TGTGCCAGCAGTACAGGGGGCTCTGGAAACACCATATATTTT. Encoded protein: CASSTGGSGNTIYF.

In its sample, this clonotype was seen many times. V usage is TRBV6-1 and J usage is TRBJ1-1; 7 bases are a match to TRBD1. Losses at the gene ends were 6 bases for V and 0 bases for J; bases not matched to a gene: 7. CDR1 and CDR2 (germline): MNHNS, SASEGT. There are 15 residues in the CDR3. Written as DNA, the CDR3 is TGTGCCAGCAGCTCATCGGGACAGTTGAACACTGAAGCTTTCTTT. It specifies CASSSSGQLNTEAFF.

This clonotype was picked up many times. J is TRBJ2-1 and V is TRBV2, with 11 bases identical to TRBD2. The germline CDR1 and CDR2 sequences are SNHLY and FYNNEI. The CDR3 totals 15 residues. V trimming: 7 bases; J trimming: 7 bases; junction bases outside the gene matches: 9. CDR3 protein: CASTPSGGPGNEQFF. For the CDR3, the DNA is TGTGCCAGCACACCTAGCGGGGGGCCCGGGAATGAGCAGTTCTTC.

Sample share makes this clonotype medium-sized. The chain couples TRBV5-1 to TRBJ2-3, with 9 bases that match TRBD2. Trimming removed 4 bases from V and 5 bases from J; junction bases left unmatched: 8. This CDR3 spans 15 amino acids. The germline V gene has CDR1 SGHRS and CDR2 YFSETQ. The CDR3 sequence is CASSLERGAIDTQYF. CDR3 in DNA: TGCGCCAGCAGCCTCGAGCGGGGGGCCATAGATACGCAGTATTTT.

This clonotype was counted ten times or more. The chain employs TRBV5-1 and TRBJ1-2; TRBD1 agrees at 11 bases. Per germline, CDR1 SGHRS and CDR2 YFSETQ. J gave up 7 bases and V 0 bases, and 5 bases lay outside the gene matches. The CDR3 is 15 residues long. CDR3 sequence (DNA): TGCGCCAGCAGCTTGGAAGCGGGACAGGGGGTTGGCTACACCTTC. Protein sequence: CASSLEAGQGVGYTF.